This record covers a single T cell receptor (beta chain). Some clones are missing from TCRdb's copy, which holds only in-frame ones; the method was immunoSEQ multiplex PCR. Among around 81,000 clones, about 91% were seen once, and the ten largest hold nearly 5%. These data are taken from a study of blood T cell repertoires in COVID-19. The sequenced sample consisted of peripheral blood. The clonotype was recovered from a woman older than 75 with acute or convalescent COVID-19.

The CDR3 nucleotides read TGTGCCAGCAGCTTAGCACAGGGAGGGACAGATACGCAGTATTTT. Its translation is CASSLAQGGTDTQYF. The chain is built from TRBV7-6 and TRBJ2-3; D may be TRBD2 (7 bases). The CDR3 has 15 amino acids. In germline, CDR1 is SGHVS, CDR2 FNYEAQ. V was trimmed by 0 bases and J by 3 bases, leaving 10 bases between them. Combining the CDR3 with reference TRBV7-6 and TRBJ2-3 gives the whole variable domain GAGVSQSPRYKVTKRGQDVALRCDPISGHVSLYWYRQALGQGPEFLTYFNYEAQQDKSGLPNDRFSAERPEGSISTLTIQRTEQRDSAMYRCASSLAQGGTDTQYFGPGTRLTVL.